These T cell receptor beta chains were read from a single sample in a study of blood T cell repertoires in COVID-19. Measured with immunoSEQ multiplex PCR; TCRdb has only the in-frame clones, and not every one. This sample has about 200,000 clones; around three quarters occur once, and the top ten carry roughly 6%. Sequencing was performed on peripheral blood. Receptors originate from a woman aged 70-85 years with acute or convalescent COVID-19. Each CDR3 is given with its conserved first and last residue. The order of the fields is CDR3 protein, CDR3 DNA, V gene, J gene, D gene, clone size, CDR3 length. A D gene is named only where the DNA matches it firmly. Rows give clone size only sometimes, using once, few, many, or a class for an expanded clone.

CDR3: CATSGGTSGYSFTDTQYF
DNA: TGTGCCACCAGTGGCGGGACTAGCGGGTATTCTTTCACAGATACGCAGTATTTT
V: TRBV24-1
J: TRBJ2-3
D: TRBD2
size: NA
length: 18

CDR3: CATSDFAGASVNEQFF
DNA: TGTGCCACCAGTGATTTTGCGGGAGCCAGTGTGAATGAGCAGTTCTTC
V: TRBV24-1
J: TRBJ2-1
D: TRBD2
size: NA
length: 16

CDR3: CAWSVGLTDTQYF
DNA: TGTGCCTGGAGTGTAGGACTCACAGATACGCAGTATTTT
V: TRBV30
J: TRBJ2-3
D: NA
size: NA
length: 13

CDR3: CASSRSGRAVDEQFF
DNA: TGTGCCAGCAGCCGTAGCGGGAGGGCCGTGGATGAGCAGTTCTTC
V: TRBV7-8
J: TRBJ2-1
D: TRBD2
size: NA
length: 15

CDR3: CASSLSQTSNLYNEQFF
DNA: TGTGCCAGCAGTTTATCGCAGACTAGCAACTTATACAATGAGCAGTTCTTC
V: TRBV27
J: TRBJ2-1
D: TRBD2
size: once
length: 17

CDR3: CASSLGSGGLFGFEQYF
DNA: TGCGCCAGCAGCTTGGGCTCGGGAGGGCTTTTCGGTTTCGAGCAGTACTTC
V: TRBV5-1
J: TRBJ2-7
D: TRBD2
size: NA
length: 17

CDR3: CASLNLAGSYEQYF
DNA: TGTGCCAGTCTGAATTTAGCGGGCTCCTACGAGCAGTACTTC
V: TRBV6-5
J: TRBJ2-7
D: TRBD2
size: NA
length: 14

CDR3: CAWRGGSSGRASMNEQFF
DNA: TGTGCCTGGAGAGGGGGGTCTAGCGGGAGGGCCTCTATGAATGAGCAGTTCTTC
V: TRBV30
J: TRBJ2-1
D: TRBD2
size: NA
length: 18

CDR3: CSVEDFRREQFF
DNA: TGCAGCGTTGAAGATTTTAGGAGGGAGCAGTTCTTC
V: TRBV29-1
J: TRBJ2-1
D: NA
size: NA
length: 12

CDR3: CASSLASSGKETQYF
DNA: TGTGCCAGCAGCTTAGCAAGCAGCGGGAAAGAGACCCAGTACTTC
V: TRBV7-9
J: TRBJ2-5
D: TRBD2
size: NA
length: 15

CDR3: CASSHLRDSENSPLHF
DNA: TGTGCCAGCAGCCATCTGAGGGACAGCGAGAATTCACCCCTCCACTTT
V: TRBV14
J: TRBJ1-6
D: TRBD1
size: NA
length: 16

CDR3: CASSQNLQPQHF
DNA: TGTGCCAGCAGCCAAAATCTACAGCCCCAGCATTTT
V: TRBV3-1/TRBV3-2
J: TRBJ1-5
D: NA
size: NA
length: 12

CDR3: CASSYETGGADYGYTF
DNA: TGTGCCAGCAGTTATGAAACAGGGGGCGCCGACTATGGCTACACCTTC
V: TRBV28
J: TRBJ1-2
D: TRBD1
size: few
length: 16

CDR3: CASSQVPGQGIMNTEAFF
DNA: TGCGCCAGCAGCCAGGTCCCGGGACAGGGGATTATGAACACTGAAGCTTTCTTT
V: TRBV4-1
J: TRBJ1-1
D: TRBD1
size: once
length: 18

CDR3: CASSIDGREGSYSNQPQHF
DNA: TGTGCCAGTAGTATAGACGGCAGGGAGGGATCCTATAGCAATCAGCCCCAGCATTTT
V: TRBV19
J: TRBJ1-5
D: NA
size: NA
length: 19

CDR3: CASRPGQGYNEQFF
DNA: TGTGCCAGCAGACCGGGACAGGGCTACAATGAGCAGTTCTTC
V: TRBV2
J: TRBJ2-1
D: TRBD1
size: NA
length: 14

CDR3: CAISSGLAGGDNEQFF
DNA: TGTGCCATCAGCTCGGGACTAGCGGGGGGAGACAATGAGCAGTTCTTC
V: TRBV10-3
J: TRBJ2-1
D: TRBD2
size: NA
length: 16

CDR3: CASSLSGGLANSGNEQFF
DNA: TGTGCCAGCAGCCTCTCGGGGGGACTAGCAAACTCGGGGAATGAGCAGTTCTTC
V: TRBV7-9
J: TRBJ2-1
D: TRBD2
size: NA
length: 18